These T cell receptor beta chains were read from a single sample in a study of neurological immune-mediated disorders. MiXCR, applied by TCRdb to the 5' RACE reads, yields one record per CDR3 protein. Of 60,000 to 85,000 distinct CDR3 sequences in the sample, 5% to 6% were seen once. Sample: PBMCs. The receptor set was obtained from a woman aged 25 to 39 with multiple sclerosis. Both conserved end residues are part of each CDR3. D genes are given only for firm matches. Clone size is stated in some rows and not others, as once, few, many or a class when expanded.

>TRBJ2-3|many|-|TRBV5-1
TGCGCCAGCAGCTCCAGGGATACGCAGTATTTT
CASSSRDTQYF
>TRBJ2-7|few|-|TRBV3-1
TGTGCCAGCAGCCCCATCGAAGGGAACGAGCAGTACTTC
CASSPIEGNEQYF
>TRBJ1-5|many|-|TRBV6-6
TGTGCCAGCAGTTACTCGCTAGGGAATCAGCCCCAGCATTTT
CASSYSLGNQPQHF
>TRBJ1-2|many|-|TRBV12-3/TRBV12-4
TGTGCCAGCAGTCCCGGAGACTATGACAGAAATAACTATGGCTACACCTTC
CASSPGDYDRNNYGYTF
>TRBJ1-5|many|TRBD1|TRBV20-1
TGCAGTGTAGCCCGACAGGGTAGCAATCAGCCCCAGCATTTT
CSVARQGSNQPQHF
>TRBJ1-6|few|-|TRBV20-1
TGCAGTGCTAGAGATTCCGGGACTGAAATTTCACCCCTCCACTTT
CSARDSGTEISPLHF
>TRBJ1-4|few|-|TRBV20-1
TGCAGTGCCACCGACTCCGGGACAAGACATGAAAAACTGTTTTTT
CSATDSGTRHEKLFF
>TRBJ2-1|few|TRBD1|TRBV5-1
TGCGCCAGCAGCTTGACACAGGGGGTCATCAATGAGCAGTTCTTC
CASSLTQGVINEQFF
>TRBJ2-1|many|-|TRBV5-5
TGTGCCAGCACCCTAGGGAGCTCCTACAATGAGCAGTTCTTC
CASTLGSSYNEQFF
>TRBJ2-7|many|-|TRBV15
TGTGCCACCAGCCAAGACCCAGCCTACGAGCAGTACTTC
CATSQDPAYEQYF
>TRBJ2-7|-|-|TRBV7-9
TGTGCCAGCAGCGAAGCGGCTCGAACCTACGAGCAGTACTTC
CASSEAARTYEQYF
>TRBJ1-3|many|TRBD1|TRBV18
TGTGCCAGCTCACCACCGGACAGGACCCATATGGGTAACACCATATATTTT
CASSPPDRTHMGNTIYF
>TRBJ1-6|many|TRBD1|TRBV7-9
TGTGCCAGCAGCTTAGCGGGACAGGGTGGTTCACCCCTCCACTTT
CASSLAGQGGSPLHF
>TRBJ2-2|many|-|TRBV4-2
TGTGCCAGCAGCCAAGATGAGACCCGGACAGCCACCGGGGAGCTGTTTTTT
CASSQDETRTATGELFF
>TRBJ2-1|many|TRBD2|TRBV4-1
TGCGCCAGCAGCCAAGTTCCGGGAGGGTTCAACAATGAGCAGTTCTTC
CASSQVPGGFNNEQFF
>TRBJ2-7|-|-|TRBV18
TGTGCCAGCTCACCACCGGGAAGGGTCGAGCAGTACTTC
CASSPPGRVEQYF
>TRBJ2-3|many|-|TRBV20-1
TGCAGTGCCCTATTATGGGCCGCAGATACGCAGTATTTT
CSALLWAADTQYF
>TRBJ1-2|-|-|TRBV20-1
TGCAGTGCTAGAGGTCAGGGTTCCTATGGCTACACCTTC
CSARGQGSYGYTF
>TRBJ2-3|many|TRBD1|TRBV9
TGTGCCAGCAGCGTTATGGACAGGGTAACAGCAGATACGCAGTATTTT
CASSVMDRVTADTQYF
>TRBJ1-5|few|-|TRBV7-8
TGTGCCAGCAGCTTCAATCAGCAGGGCAATCAGCCCCAGCATTTT
CASSFNQQGNQPQHF
>TRBJ2-2|many|-|TRBV5-6
TGTGCCAGCAGCTTAGGGCCCTATGGGGCCCGCACCGGGGAGCTGTTTTTT
CASSLGPYGARTGELFF
>TRBJ2-7|many|TRBD1|TRBV20-1
TGCAGTGCTAGGGACAGGGCCTCCTACGAGCAGTACTTC
CSARDRASYEQYF
>TRBJ2-3|-|TRBD2|TRBV5-1
TGCGCCAGCAGCTTTACTAGCGGGGGAGGAGAGGATACGCAGTATTTT
CASSFTSGGGEDTQYF
>TRBJ2-2|many|-|TRBV5-6
TGTGCCAGCAGCTGGGGCCCTGGCGGGGAGCTGTTTTTT
CASSWGPGGELFF
>TRBJ2-1|many|TRBD2|TRBV7-2
TGTGCCAGCAGCTTAGAACTAGCGGAGCAGTTCTTC
CASSLELAEQFF
>TRBJ2-1|many|TRBD1|TRBV5-1
TGCGCCAGCAGCCCCGGGACAGGGAAGAACAATGAGCAGTTCTTC
CASSPGTGKNNEQFF
>TRBJ2-5|many|-|TRBV15
TGTGCCACCAGCGGATTGGGGGGGGCCCAAGAGACCCAGTACTTC
CATSGLGGAQETQYF
>TRBJ2-5|many|TRBD1|TRBV5-1
TGCGCCAGCAGCTTCAGGGGGCAAGAGACCCAGTACTTC
CASSFRGQETQYF
>TRBJ1-4|many|-|TRBV3-1
TGTGCCAGCAGCCAGCAAATGGCCGAAAAACTGTTTTTT
CASSQQMAEKLFF
>TRBJ1-1|many|-|TRBV5-1
TGCGCCAGCACACTTAACACTGAAGCTTTCTTT
CASTLNTEAFF
>TRBJ2-3|many|-|TRBV6-5
TGTGCCAGCAGTCGACAGGTTACCACAGATACGCAGTATTTT
CASSRQVTTDTQYF
>TRBJ1-1|many|-|TRBV5-5
TGTGCCAGCAGACGCCGCGGGGGGCCCCTTGAAGCTTTCTTT
CASRRRGGPLEAFF
>TRBJ2-4|few|-|TRBV6-1
TGTGCCAGCAGTGAACAGGGGCTCAAAAACATTCAGTACTTC
CASSEQGLKNIQYF
>TRBJ2-3|many|-|TRBV6-5
TGTGCCAGCAGTTACTCGGTCAACACAGATACGCAGTATTTT
CASSYSVNTDTQYF
>TRBJ1-6|many|-|TRBV5-1
TGCGCCAGCAGCTTGAGCGGCCTGAGCTCCTATAATTCACCCCTCCACTTT
CASSLSGLSSYNSPLHF
>TRBJ2-7|many|-|TRBV20-1
TGCAGTGCTAGTTCGGACTCCTACGAGCAGTACTTC
CSASSDSYEQYF
>TRBJ2-1|-|-|TRBV29-1
TGCAGCGCCGCGCACGATGAGCAGTTCTTC
CSAAHDEQFF
>TRBJ2-1|many|-|TRBV6-5
TGTGCCAGCAGTGATAAGACAGGTCCTCTTGGGAGTGAGCAGTTCTTC
CASSDKTGPLGSEQFF
>TRBJ2-3|many|TRBD2|TRBV9
TGTGCCAGCAGCGTAGGCGGGGGGAACACGCAGTATTTT
CASSVGGGNTQYF
>TRBJ1-6|many|-|TRBV5-1
TGCGCCAGCAGCTTGGTCGGGGAGGGTCGGAATTCACCCCTCCACTTT
CASSLVGEGRNSPLHF
>TRBJ1-3|many|TRBD1|TRBV5-1
TGCGCCAGCAGCTATTCCGGGACAGGGGCTGGAAACACCATATATTTT
CASSYSGTGAGNTIYF
>TRBJ2-4|-|-|TRBV20-1
TGCAGTGCTGGTGGTGGGGCCAAAAACATTCAGTACTTC
CSAGGGAKNIQYF